This is a list of T cell receptor beta chains from one sample in a study of blood T cell repertoires in COVID-19. This table comes from immunoSEQ multiplex PCR, and its TCRdb copy is limited to in-frame clones, with some not included. Seen here are under 85,000 clones, approximately 80% observed once, and the top ten hold less than 8%. The source material was peripheral blood. The receptor set was obtained from a young man with COVID-19, enrolled during active disease. CDR3s include the opening cysteine and the closing phenylalanine or tryptophan. D genes are given only for firm matches. Rows may omit the clone size; those that give it use once, few, many or a size class.

V	D	size	length	J	CDR3	DNA
TRBV27	TRBD2	-	13	TRBJ2-1	CASSLGTTREQFF	TGTGCCAGCAGTCTCGGGACTACGAGGGAGCAGTTCTTC
TRBV18	TRBD2	-	14	TRBJ2-7	CASSPLSGSSEQYF	TGTGCCAGCTCACCACTTAGCGGGAGCTCCGAGCAGTACTTC
TRBV9	-	-	13	TRBJ1-2	CASSTTGNYGYTF	TGTGCCAGCAGCACAACAGGGAACTATGGCTACACCTTC
TRBV7-8	-	-	13	TRBJ1-5	CASSRATNQPQHF	TGTGCCAGCAGCCGGGCGACTAATCAGCCCCAGCATTTT
TRBV6-5	TRBD1	-	14	TRBJ1-4	CASRKDRGYEKLFF	TGTGCCAGCAGGAAGGACAGGGGGTATGAAAAACTGTTTTTT
TRBV18	-	few	13	TRBJ1-2	CASSPQVQRGYTF	TGTGCCAGCTCACCACAAGTGCAGAGGGGCTACACCTTC
TRBV15	-	-	16	TRBJ2-3	CATSRGGQEGEVTQYF	TGTGCCACCAGCAGAGGAGGTCAGGAGGGTGAGGTTACGCAGTATTTT
TRBV19	TRBD1	-	14	TRBJ2-1	CATKGQGAPNEQFF	TGTGCCACCAAGGGACAGGGGGCGCCCAATGAGCAGTTCTTC
TRBV28	TRBD1	-	17	TRBJ1-3	CASTSNRVDRVPNTIYF	TGTGCCAGCACTTCCAACCGCGTTGACAGGGTTCCTAACACCATATATTTT
TRBV30	-	-	13	TRBJ1-2	CASITQGFYGYTF	TGTGCCTCCATCACTCAGGGATTCTATGGCTACACCTTC